This T cell receptor beta chain appears in the sequencing data of a study of blood T cell repertoires in COVID-19. Study in general: COVID-19 samples from acute and convalescent phases originated in the United States, Italy and Spain. PBMCs, B-cell-depleted T cells, or T cells provided the cDNA or gDNA that made up the material.

V was clipped by 1 base and J by 1 base; unmatched bases: 11. CDR1 MNHEY and CDR2 SMNVEV come from the germline V gene (reference sequence). The CDR3 consists of 18 residues. Sequencing used immunoSEQ multiplex PCR; TCRdb keeps in-frame clones, though not all of them. The profile shows 250,000 or so clones, 83% of them singletons. Those designated as exposed participants met a COVID-19 case within 2 weeks before study entry. This chain connects TRBV27 to TRBJ2-7; 9 bases agree with TRBD2. The sequence was collected from a woman between 40 and 50 years old who had been exposed to COVID-19. The sample taken for sequencing was PBMCs or T cells enriched from blood (not recorded which). The CDR3 here is CASSLYPSPSGGSYEQYF. For the CDR3, the DNA is TGTGCCAGCAGTTTATACCCGTCCCCCAGCGGGGGGTCCTACGAGCAGTACTTC.